The 8 T cell receptor beta chains below were found in one sample sequenced in a study of blood T cell repertoires in COVID-19. The data were produced by immunoSEQ multiplex PCR, yet TCRdb's version contains in-frame clones alone and is incomplete. The data contain 300,000 or so clones, about 90% of them seen just once; the ten biggest clones take up around 8%. Sequenced: peripheral blood. These TCRs come from a woman aged 45-60 years who had recovered from COVID-19.

The rearrangement uses TRBV3-1 (or the pseudogene TRBV3-2) and TRBJ1-5; D is perhaps TRBD1 (5 bases). The germline V gene has CDR1 LGHDT and CDR2 YNNKEL (reference sequence). The CDR3 is made up of 15 amino acids. Trimming stripped 2 bases from V and 6 bases from J, with 14 bases between. This CDR3 reads CASSQRRQGPQPQHF. The CDR3, as DNA: TGTGCCAGCAGCCAACGGCGGCAGGGCCCTCAGCCCCAGCATTTT.

The chain carries TRBV9 and TRBJ1-3; D is possibly TRBD1 (6 bases). Germline V gene data show CDR1 as SGDLS and CDR2 as YYNGEE. Trimming took 2 bases from V and 3 from J, leaving 12 bases between them. The CDR3 runs to 15 residues. The CDR3 bases are TGTGCCAGCAGCGTCGAGGGGGTTAATGGAAACACCATATATTTT. Its translation: CASSVEGVNGNTIYF.

This sequence joins TRBV27 and TRBJ1-5, with D unclear. The ends were cut back, 5 bases at V and 3 bases at J, with 20 bases in the middle. Germline-derived CDR1 and CDR2 are MNHEY and SMNVEV (reference sequence). There are 17 residues in the CDR3. The CDR3 DNA is TGTGCCAGCAGTCCATCCACAGAAAGATACCTCAATCAGCCCCAGCATTTT. This encodes CASSPSTERYLNQPQHF.

The V call is TRBV30, the J call TRBJ1-1; perhaps TRBD1 as D (6 bases). This CDR3 comprises 13 residues. With 4 bases removed from V and 7 bases from J, the gap between germline ends came to 16 bases. In germline, CDR1 is GTSNPN, CDR2 SVGIG (reference sequence). Here the CDR3 DNA reads TGTGCCTGGAACCCACAGGGTGGGTTTGAAGCTTTCTTT. It yields the protein CAWNPQGGFEAFF. The entire variable domain, with the rest obtained from reference TRBV30 and TRBJ1-1, is as follows: SQTIHQWPATLVQPVGSPLSLECTVEGTSNPNLYWYRQAAGRGLQLLFYSVGIGQISSEVPQNLSASRPQDRQFILSSKKLLLSDSGFYLCAWNPQGGFEAFFGQGTRLTVV.

The chain joins TRBV29-1 to TRBJ1-6; TRBD1 agrees at 8 bases. The CDR3 sequence is 13 residues long. Germline-derived CDR1 and CDR2 are SQVTM and ANQGSEA. Germline trimming cut 5 bases from V and 6 bases from J; bases unmatched to any gene: 3. In nucleotides, the CDR3 is TGCAGCGTTAGGACAGGGACTAATTCACCCCTCCACTTT. This codes for CSVRTGTNSPLHF.

V usage is TRBV29-1 and J usage is TRBJ1-2; D gene unclear. The CDR3 loop spans 15 amino acids. V shed 1 base and J shed 0 bases, with 12 bases lying between them. The germline V gene has CDR1 SQVTM and CDR2 ANQGSEA. This CDR3 reads CSVEGGTGANYGYTF. Here the CDR3 DNA reads TGCAGCGTTGAAGGGGGAACGGGAGCTAACTATGGCTACACCTTC.

The genes are TRBV30 and TRBJ2-1; 10 nucleotides match TRBD1. Germline V gives CDR1 GTSNPN, CDR2 SVGIG (reference sequence). The CDR3 covers 13 residues. Unmatched junction bases numbered 6, after V lost 4 bases and J lost 9 bases. The CDR3 sequence: CAWTLGTGVEQFF. The CDR3 DNA sequence: TGTGCCTGGACCCTAGGGACAGGGGTTGAGCAGTTCTTC.

This clone was seen once. The V and J genes are TRBV7-8 and TRBJ2-5, with 7 bases identical to TRBD1. V shed 3 bases and J 3 bases; nucleotides not matched to a gene: 16. The germline V gene encodes CDR1 SGHVS and CDR2 FQNEAQ. CDR3 length equals 18 residues. CDR3 residues: CASSFLRGQFLKEETQYF. CDR3 coding DNA: TGTGCCAGCAGCTTTTTAAGGGGACAGTTCTTGAAAGAAGAGACCCAGTACTTC.